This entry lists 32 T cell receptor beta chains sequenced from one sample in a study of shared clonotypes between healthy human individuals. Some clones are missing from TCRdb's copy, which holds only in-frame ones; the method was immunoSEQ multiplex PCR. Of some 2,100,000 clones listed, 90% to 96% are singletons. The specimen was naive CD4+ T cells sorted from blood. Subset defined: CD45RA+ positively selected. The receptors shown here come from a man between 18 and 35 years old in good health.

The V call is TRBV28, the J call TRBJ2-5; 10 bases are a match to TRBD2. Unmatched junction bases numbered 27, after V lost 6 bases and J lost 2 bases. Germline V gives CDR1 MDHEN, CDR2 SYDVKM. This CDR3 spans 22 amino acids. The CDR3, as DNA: TGTGCCAGCAGCCCTGGACCTACCGTCCTAGCGGGGGCCAACGAGCAACAAGAGACCCAGTACTTC. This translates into CASSPGPTVLAGANEQQETQYF.

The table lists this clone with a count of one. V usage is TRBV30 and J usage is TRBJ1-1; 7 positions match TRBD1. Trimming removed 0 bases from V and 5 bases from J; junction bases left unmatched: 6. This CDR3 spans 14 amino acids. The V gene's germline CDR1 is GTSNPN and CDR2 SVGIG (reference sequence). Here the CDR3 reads CAWSVKGAQTEAFF. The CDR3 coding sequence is TGTGCCTGGAGTGTCAAGGGGGCGCAGACTGAAGCTTTCTTT.

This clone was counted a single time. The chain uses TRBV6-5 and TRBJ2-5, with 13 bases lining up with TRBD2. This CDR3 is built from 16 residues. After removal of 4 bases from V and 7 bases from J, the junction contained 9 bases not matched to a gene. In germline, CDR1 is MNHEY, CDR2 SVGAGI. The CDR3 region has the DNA TGTGCCAGCAGTTTAGGACTAGCGGGGGCCAAAGGGACCCAGTACTTC. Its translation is CASSLGLAGAKGTQYF.

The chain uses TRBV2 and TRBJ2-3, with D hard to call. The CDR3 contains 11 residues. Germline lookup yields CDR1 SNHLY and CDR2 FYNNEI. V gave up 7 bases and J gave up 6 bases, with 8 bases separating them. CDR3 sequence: CASMISDTQYF. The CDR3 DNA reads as TGTGCCAGCATGATATCTGATACGCAGTATTTT.

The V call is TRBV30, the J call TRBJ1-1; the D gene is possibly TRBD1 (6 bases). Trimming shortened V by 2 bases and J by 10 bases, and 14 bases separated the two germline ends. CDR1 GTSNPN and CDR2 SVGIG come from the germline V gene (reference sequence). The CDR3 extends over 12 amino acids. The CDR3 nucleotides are TGTGCCTGGAGTTTCGATGCAGGGGTAGCTTTCTTT. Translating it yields CAWSFDAGVAFF. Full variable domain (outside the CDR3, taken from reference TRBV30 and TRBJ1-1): SQTIHQWPATLVQPVGSPLSLECTVEGTSNPNLYWYRQAAGRGLQLLFYSVGIGQISSEVPQNLSASRPQDRQFILSSKKLLLSDSGFYLCAWSFDAGVAFFGQGTRLTVV.

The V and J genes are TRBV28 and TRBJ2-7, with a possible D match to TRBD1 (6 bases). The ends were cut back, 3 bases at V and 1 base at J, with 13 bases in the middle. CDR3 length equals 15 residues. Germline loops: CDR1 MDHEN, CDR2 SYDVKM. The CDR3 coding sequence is TGTGCCAGCAGTTTTGAGGGGGAGTGGTCCTACGAGCAGTACTTC. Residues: CASSFEGEWSYEQYF.

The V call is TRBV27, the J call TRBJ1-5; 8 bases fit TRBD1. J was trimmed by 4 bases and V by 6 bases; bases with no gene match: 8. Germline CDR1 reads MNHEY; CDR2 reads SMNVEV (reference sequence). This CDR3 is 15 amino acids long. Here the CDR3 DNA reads TGTGCCAGCAGGGCTGACAGGGGTGAAAATCAGCCCCAGCATTTT. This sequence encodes CASRADRGENQPQHF.

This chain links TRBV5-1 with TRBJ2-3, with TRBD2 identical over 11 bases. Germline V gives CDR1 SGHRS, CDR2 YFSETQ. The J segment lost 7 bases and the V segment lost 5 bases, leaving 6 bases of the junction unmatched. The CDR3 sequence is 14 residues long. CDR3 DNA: TGCGCCAGCAGACTAGCGGGGGACGCGAATACGCAGTATTTT. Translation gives CASRLAGDANTQYF.

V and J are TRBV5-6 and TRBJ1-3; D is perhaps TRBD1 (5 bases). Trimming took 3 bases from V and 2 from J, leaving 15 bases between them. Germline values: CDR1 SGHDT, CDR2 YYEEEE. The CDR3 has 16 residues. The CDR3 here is CASSSGPGDAGNTIYF. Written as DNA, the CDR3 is TGTGCCAGCAGCTCGGGCCCGGGGGATGCTGGAAACACCATATATTTT.

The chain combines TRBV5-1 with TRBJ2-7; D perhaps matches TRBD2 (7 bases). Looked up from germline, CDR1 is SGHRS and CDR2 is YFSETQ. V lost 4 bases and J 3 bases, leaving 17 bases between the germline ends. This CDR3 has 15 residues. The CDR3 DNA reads TGCGCCAGCAGCCAACCGCGGGGGCAAAACTACGAGCAGTACTTC. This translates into CASSQPRGQNYEQYF.

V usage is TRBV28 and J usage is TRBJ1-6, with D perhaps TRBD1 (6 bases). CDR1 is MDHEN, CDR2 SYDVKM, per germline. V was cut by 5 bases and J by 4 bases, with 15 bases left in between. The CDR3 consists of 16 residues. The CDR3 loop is CASSPPPGHYNSPLHF. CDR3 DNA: TGTGCCAGCAGTCCCCCCCCGGGACATTATAATTCACCCCTCCACTTT. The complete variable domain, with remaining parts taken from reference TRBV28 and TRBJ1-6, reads DVKVTQSSRYLVKRTGEKVFLECVQDMDHENMFWYRQDPGLGLRLIYFSYDVKMKEKGDIPEGYSVSREKKERFSLILESASTNQTSMYLCASSPPPGHYNSPLHFGNGTRLTVT.

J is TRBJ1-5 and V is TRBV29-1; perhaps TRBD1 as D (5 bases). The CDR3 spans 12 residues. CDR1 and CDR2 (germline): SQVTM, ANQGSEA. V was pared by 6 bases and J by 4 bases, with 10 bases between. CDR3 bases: TGCAGCGTGGACGACAGTAATCAGCCCCAGCATTTT. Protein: CSVDDSNQPQHF.

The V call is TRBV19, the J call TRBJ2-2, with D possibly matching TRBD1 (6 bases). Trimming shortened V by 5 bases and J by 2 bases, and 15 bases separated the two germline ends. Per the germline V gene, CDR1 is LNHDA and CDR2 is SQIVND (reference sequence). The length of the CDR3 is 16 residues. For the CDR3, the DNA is TGTGCCAGTAGTTCGAGCCGGGACATTAACACCGGGGAGCTGTTTTTT. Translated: CASSSSRDINTGELFF. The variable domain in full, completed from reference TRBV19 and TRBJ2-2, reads DGGITQSPKYLFRKEGQNVTLSCEQNLNHDAMYWYRQDPGQGLRLIYYSQIVNDFQKGDIAEGYSVSREKKESFPLTVTSAQKNPTAFYLCASSSSRDINTGELFFGEGSRLTVL.

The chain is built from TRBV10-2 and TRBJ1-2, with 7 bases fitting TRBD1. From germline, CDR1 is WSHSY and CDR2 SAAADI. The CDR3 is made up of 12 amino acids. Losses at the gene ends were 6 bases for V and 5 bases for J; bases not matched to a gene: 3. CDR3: CASRNRGYGYTF. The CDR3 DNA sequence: TGCGCCAGCAGGAACAGGGGATATGGCTACACCTTC.

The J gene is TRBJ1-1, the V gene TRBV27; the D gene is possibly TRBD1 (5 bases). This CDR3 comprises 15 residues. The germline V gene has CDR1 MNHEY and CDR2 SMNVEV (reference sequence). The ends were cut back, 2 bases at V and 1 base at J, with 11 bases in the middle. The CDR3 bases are TGTGCCAGCAGTTTAACCGCCCAGGGGAACACTGAAGCTTTCTTT. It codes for CASSLTAQGNTEAFF.

DNA of the CDR3: TGTGCCAGCAGCTTAGTAGGTGGGGGCATAATCTCCTACGAGCAGTACTTC. Translated: CASSLVGGGIISYEQYF. This rearrangement joins TRBV7-6 to TRBJ2-7, with a tentative D call TRBD1 (6 bases). The length of the CDR3 is 17 residues. V lost 1 base and J 0 bases, leaving 16 bases between the germline ends. The germline CDR1 and CDR2 sequences are SGHVS and FNYEAQ.

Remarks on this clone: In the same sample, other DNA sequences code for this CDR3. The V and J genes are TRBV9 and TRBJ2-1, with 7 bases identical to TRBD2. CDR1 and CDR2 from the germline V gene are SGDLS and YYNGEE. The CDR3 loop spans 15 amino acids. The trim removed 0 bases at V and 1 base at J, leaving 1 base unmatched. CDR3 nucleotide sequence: TGTGCCAGCAGCGTAGGCGGGGGATCCTACAATGAGCAGTTCTTC. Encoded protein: CASSVGGGSYNEQFF.

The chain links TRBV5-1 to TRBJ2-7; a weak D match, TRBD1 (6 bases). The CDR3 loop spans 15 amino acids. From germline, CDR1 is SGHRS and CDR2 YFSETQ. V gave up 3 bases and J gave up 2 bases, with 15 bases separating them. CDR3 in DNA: TGCGCCAGCAGCTACACCGGGACATTGACCTACGAGCAGTACTTC. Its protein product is CASSYTGTLTYEQYF. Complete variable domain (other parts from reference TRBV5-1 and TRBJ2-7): KAGVTQTPRYLIKTRGQQVTLSCSPISGHRSVSWYQQTPGQGLQFLFEYFSETQRNKGNFPGRFSGRQFSNSRSEMNVSTLELGDSALYLCASSYTGTLTYEQYFGPGTRLTVT.

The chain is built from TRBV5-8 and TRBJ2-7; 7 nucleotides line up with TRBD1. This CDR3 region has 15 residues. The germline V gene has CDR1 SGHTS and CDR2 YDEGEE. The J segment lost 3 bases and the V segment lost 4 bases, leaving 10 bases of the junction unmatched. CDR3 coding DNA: TGTGCCAGCAGCCTAGGGGGCACCGGGGACTACGAGCAGTACTTC. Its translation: CASSLGGTGDYEQYF.

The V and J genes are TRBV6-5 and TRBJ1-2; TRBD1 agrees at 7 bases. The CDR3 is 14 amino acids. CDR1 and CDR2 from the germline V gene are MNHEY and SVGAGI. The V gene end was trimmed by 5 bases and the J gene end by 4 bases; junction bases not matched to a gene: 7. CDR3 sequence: CASSADRALYGYTF. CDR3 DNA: TGTGCCAGCAGTGCCGACAGGGCCCTCTATGGCTACACCTTC.

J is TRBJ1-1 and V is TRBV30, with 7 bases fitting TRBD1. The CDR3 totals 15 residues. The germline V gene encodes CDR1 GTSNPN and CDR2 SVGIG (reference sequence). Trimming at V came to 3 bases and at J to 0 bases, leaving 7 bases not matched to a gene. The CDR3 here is CAWRTAGTVNTEAFF. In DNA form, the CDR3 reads TGTGCCTGGAGGACGGCCGGGACAGTGAACACTGAAGCTTTCTTT.

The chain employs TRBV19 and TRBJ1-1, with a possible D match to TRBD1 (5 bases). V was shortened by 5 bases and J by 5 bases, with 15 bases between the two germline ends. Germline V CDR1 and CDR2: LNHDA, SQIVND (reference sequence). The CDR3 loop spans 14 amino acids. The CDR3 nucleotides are TGTGCCAGTAGTCTAGTGGGCCGGGGGACTGAAGCTTTCTTT. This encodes CASSLVGRGTEAFF.

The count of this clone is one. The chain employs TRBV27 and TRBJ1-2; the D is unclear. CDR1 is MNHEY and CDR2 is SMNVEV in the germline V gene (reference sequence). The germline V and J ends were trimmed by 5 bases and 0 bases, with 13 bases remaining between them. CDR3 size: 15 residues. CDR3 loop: CASSPSREANYGYTF. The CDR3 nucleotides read TGTGCCAGCAGTCCTTCCCGGGAGGCTAACTATGGCTACACCTTC.

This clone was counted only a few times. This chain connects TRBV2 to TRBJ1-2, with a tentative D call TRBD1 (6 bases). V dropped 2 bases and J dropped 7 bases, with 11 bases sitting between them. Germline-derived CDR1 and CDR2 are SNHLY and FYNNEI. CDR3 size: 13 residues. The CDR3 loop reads CASSEIEGGGYTF. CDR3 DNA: TGTGCCAGCAGTGAAATAGAAGGGGGTGGCTACACCTTC.

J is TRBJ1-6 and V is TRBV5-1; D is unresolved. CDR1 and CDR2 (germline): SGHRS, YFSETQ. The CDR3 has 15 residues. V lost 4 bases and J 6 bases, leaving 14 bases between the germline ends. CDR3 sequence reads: CASSPIPRPNSPLHF. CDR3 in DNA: TGCGCCAGCAGCCCTATACCACGTCCTAATTCACCCCTCCACTTT.

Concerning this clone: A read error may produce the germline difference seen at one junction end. For the CDR3, the DNA is TGTGCCAGCAGCATAGCGGGGCCGACCTACGAGCAGTACTTC. Its protein is CASSIAGPTYEQYF. This chain joins TRBV7-8 and TRBJ2-7; TRBD2 agrees at 8 bases. The CDR3 consists of 14 residues. Per the germline V gene, CDR1 is SGHVS and CDR2 is FQNEAQ.

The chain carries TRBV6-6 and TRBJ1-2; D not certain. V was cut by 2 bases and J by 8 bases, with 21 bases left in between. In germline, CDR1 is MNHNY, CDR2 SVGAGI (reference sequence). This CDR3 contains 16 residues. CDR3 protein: CASSYGTVGLNRGYTF. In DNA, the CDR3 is TGTGCCAGCAGTTACGGTACTGTCGGGTTAAATAGGGGCTACACCTTC.

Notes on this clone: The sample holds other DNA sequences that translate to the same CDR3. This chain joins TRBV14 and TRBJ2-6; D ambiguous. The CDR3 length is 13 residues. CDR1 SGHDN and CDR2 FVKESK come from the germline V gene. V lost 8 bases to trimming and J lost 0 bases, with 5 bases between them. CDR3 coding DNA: TGTGCCAGCCGGAACTCTGGGGCCAACGTCCTGACTTTC. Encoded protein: CASRNSGANVLTF.

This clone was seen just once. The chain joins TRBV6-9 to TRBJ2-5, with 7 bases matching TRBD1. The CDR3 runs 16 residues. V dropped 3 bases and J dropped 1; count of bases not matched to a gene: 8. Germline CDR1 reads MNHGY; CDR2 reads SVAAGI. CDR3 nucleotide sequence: TGTGCCAGCAGTTACCTAGGGGGCCCCCTCCAAGAGACCCAGTACTTC. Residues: CASSYLGGPLQETQYF.

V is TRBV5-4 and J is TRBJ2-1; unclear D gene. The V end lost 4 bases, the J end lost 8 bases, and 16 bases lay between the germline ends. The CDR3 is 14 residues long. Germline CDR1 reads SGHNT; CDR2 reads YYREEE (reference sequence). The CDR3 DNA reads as TGTGCCAGCAGCGGCTCATTAGGGCAAGATGAGCAGTTCTTC. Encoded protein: CASSGSLGQDEQFF.

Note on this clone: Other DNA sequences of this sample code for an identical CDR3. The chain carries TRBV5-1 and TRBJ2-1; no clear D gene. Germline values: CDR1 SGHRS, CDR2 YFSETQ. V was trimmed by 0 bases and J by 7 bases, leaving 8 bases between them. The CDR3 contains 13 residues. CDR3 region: CASSLGTRNEQFF. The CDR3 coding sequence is TGCGCCAGCAGCTTGGGGACGCGGAATGAGCAGTTCTTC.

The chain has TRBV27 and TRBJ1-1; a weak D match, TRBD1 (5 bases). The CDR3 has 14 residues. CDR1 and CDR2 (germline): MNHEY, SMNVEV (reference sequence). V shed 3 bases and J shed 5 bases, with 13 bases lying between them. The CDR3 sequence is CASSFSGGKTEAFF. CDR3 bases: TGTGCCAGCAGTTTCTCTGGGGGAAAGACTGAAGCTTTCTTT.